The 10 T cell receptor beta chains listed next were all sequenced from one sample in a study of graft-versus-host responses after intestinal transplantation. Antigens for these TCRs are unknown. The method was immunoSEQ multiplex PCR; TCRdb's version includes in-frame clones alone and lacks a portion of them. The sample yields under 150,000 clones, just over 90% seen once. Sequenced here: unstimulated CD4+ T cells sorted from spleen or lymph node cells, sampled before intestinal transplant. The receptor set was obtained from a human donor who received an intestinal transplant.

The chain combines TRBV15 with TRBJ1-2; 8 bases agree with TRBD1. CDR3 length: 17 amino acids. Germline CDR1 is LNHNV and CDR2 is YYDKDF (reference sequence). The V and J ends lost 1 base and 6 bases, in that order; junction bases with no gene match: 13. In DNA form, the CDR3 reads TGTGCCACCAGCAGAGGCAAAACCGGGACAGGATACCATGGCTACACCTTC. Residues: CATSRGKTGTGYHGYTF.

The chain recombines TRBV30 with TRBJ2-5; 8 nucleotides match TRBD2. V was pared by 3 bases and J by 4 bases, with 7 bases of the junction left unmatched. The CDR3 has 14 amino acids. CDR1 and CDR2 from the germline V gene are GTSNPN and SVGIG (reference sequence). CDR3 amino acids: CAWRTSGSTETQYF. CDR3 bases: TGTGCCTGGAGGACGAGCGGGAGCACAGAGACCCAGTACTTC.

The V call is TRBV28, the J call TRBJ2-7, with unresolved D. Germline values: CDR1 MDHEN, CDR2 SYDVKM. This CDR3 has 11 residues. V was trimmed by 6 bases and J by 3 bases, leaving 6 bases between them. The CDR3, as DNA: TGTGCCAGCAGCCAGATCTACGAGCAGTACTTC. Its translation: CASSQIYEQYF.

The chain recombines TRBV25-1 with TRBJ2-6, with D perhaps TRBD1 (6 bases). Between the trimmed V and J ends, which lost 5 bases and 0 bases, there was a span of 14 bases. Germline loops: CDR1 MGHDK, CDR2 SYGVNS. The CDR3 has 17 residues. CDR3 in amino acids: CASSLTTGRSGANVLTF. The CDR3 nucleotides read TGTGCCAGCAGTTTAACAACAGGGCGCTCTGGGGCCAACGTCCTGACTTTC.

This clone was counted a few times. The V gene is TRBV6-6, the J gene TRBJ1-1, with 8 bases that match TRBD1. The V gene end was trimmed by 4 bases and the J gene end by 0 bases; junction bases not matched to a gene: 7. The CDR3 totals 16 residues. The germline V gene encodes CDR1 MNHNY and CDR2 SVGAGI (reference sequence). The CDR3 is CASSWGTGKMNTEAFF. As DNA, the CDR3 is TGTGCCAGCAGTTGGGGGACAGGTAAGATGAACACTGAAGCTTTCTTT.

This chain connects TRBV7-9 to TRBJ1-2; D is uncertain. This CDR3 spans 14 amino acids. CDR1 and CDR2 from the germline V gene are SEHNR and FQNEAQ (reference sequence). Trimming removed 7 bases at V and 7 bases at J, with 19 bases between. The CDR3 sequence is CASTISPAVSGYTF. The CDR3 nucleotides are TGTGCCAGCACCATTTCCCCCGCGGTTAGTGGCTACACCTTC.

The chain joins TRBV10-3 to TRBJ1-6; the D gene is possibly TRBD1 (5 bases). Germline CDR1 reads ENHRY; CDR2 reads SYGVKD. The V end was cut by 1 base, the J end by 9 bases, with 10 bases between. The CDR3 has 14 residues. In DNA form, the CDR3 reads TGTGCCATCAGTGAGTTTACAGGCGGTTCACCCCTCCACTTT. Translating gives CAISEFTGGSPLHF.

This clone was picked up one time. The chain employs TRBV2 and TRBJ1-3, with D unresolved. Between the trimmed V and J ends, which lost 9 bases and 4 bases, there was a span of 7 bases. This CDR3 is built from 11 residues. Germline V gives CDR1 SNHLY, CDR2 FYNNEI. The CDR3 protein is CASRSGNTIYF. CDR3 nucleotides: TGTGCCAGTCGTTCCGGAAACACCATATATTTT.

The chain carries TRBV10-3 and TRBJ2-3; TRBD2 matches 8 bases. The V segment lost 10 bases and the J segment 4 bases; nucleotides outside the gene matches: 10. The CDR3 totals 14 residues. Germline CDR1 and CDR2: ENHRY and SYGVKD. Written as DNA, the CDR3 is TGTGCCACCAGAATGGGGACTAGATCAGATACGCAGTATTTT. As protein: CATRMGTRSDTQYF.

The J gene is TRBJ1-2, the V gene TRBV18; D gene unclear. Germline V CDR1 and CDR2: KGHSH, LQKENI. Trimming cost V 3 bases and J 1 base, with 9 bases left between them. This CDR3 is built from 14 residues. The CDR3: CASSPGRINYGYTF. CDR3 nucleotide sequence: TGTGCCAGCTCACCGGGCAGAATTAACTATGGCTACACCTTC.